These 30 T cell receptor beta chains were all obtained from the same sample, sequenced in a study of regulatory T cells in long-lasting Graves disease. Time point: newly diagnosed GD, antithyroid drugs for less than 3 months. PBMC-derived RNA was used for the TCR library. Sequencing libraries for TCR beta were prepared with iRepertoire HTBI primers and Arm-PCR of CDR3 regions. TCRdb ran MiXCR on the multiplex PCR reads and lists one entry per CDR3 protein. The table records some 460,000 distinct CDR3 sequences, roughly 17% of them present only once. These same records also appear under a second study, on T cells in Graves' hyperthyroidism and ophthalmopathy.

The sample here was peripheral blood mononuclear cells (PBMCs), taken at new diagnosis, from a patient treated with antithyroid drugs. The receptor set was obtained from a man aged 35 to 55 with Graves disease.

This clonotype occurred many times. The CDR3 reads CASSPIRGTSQPQHF. The CDR3 nucleotides are TGTGCCAGCAGTCCAATCAGGGGTACGAGTCAGCCCCAGCATTTT. This chain uses TRBV28 with TRBJ1-5, with D perhaps matching TRBD1 (6 bases). V dropped 5 bases and J dropped 6 bases, with 17 bases sitting between them. The germline V gene has CDR1 MDHEN and CDR2 SYDVKM. CDR3 length: 15 amino acids.

The chain uses TRBV20-1 and TRBJ2-7; TRBD1 agrees at 7 bases. CDR3 length: 15 residues. CDR1 and CDR2 from the germline V gene are DFQATT and SNEGSKA (reference sequence). The junction had 12 bases not matched to a gene; V was cut back by 5 bases and J by 2 bases. The CDR3 sequence: CSARGAQGVAYEQYF. In nucleotides, the CDR3 is TGCAGTGCTCGGGGAGCGCAGGGGGTAGCCTACGAGCAGTACTTC.

The rearrangement uses TRBV15 and TRBJ1-2, with D unclear. The V end lost 0 bases, the J end lost 4 bases, and 12 bases lay between the germline ends. Germline CDR1 and CDR2: LNHNV and YYDKDF (reference sequence). The CDR3 length is 15 residues. The CDR3 nucleotides read TGTGCCACCAGCAGAGAACTTTCAGGCGCCTATGGCTACACCTTC. Translating it yields CATSRELSGAYGYTF. Supplemented by reference TRBV15 and TRBJ1-2, the full variable domain reads DAMVIQNPRYQVTQFGKPVTLSCSQTLNHNVMYWYQQKSSQAPKLLFHYYDKDFNNEADTPDNFQSRRPNTSFCFLDIRSPGLGDTAMYLCATSRELSGAYGYTFGSGTRLTVV.

Notes on this clonotype: A much larger clonotype is one base distant, so this may be a read error. The rearrangement uses TRBV20-1 and TRBJ1-1; TRBD1 matches at 9 bases. Per germline, CDR1 DFQATT and CDR2 SNEGSKA (reference sequence). This CDR3 contains 15 residues. The CDR3: CSARDGGTGNTEALF. The CDR3 DNA follows: TGCAGTGCTAGAGATGGAGGGACAGGGAACACTGAAGCTCTCTTT.

This clonotype was counted only a few times. The chain employs TRBV20-1 and TRBJ2-1; 7 bases match TRBD2. Trimming at V came to 5 bases and at J to 6 bases, leaving 7 bases not matched to a gene. The CDR3 is 13 residues long. CDR1 is DFQATT, CDR2 SNEGSKA, per germline (reference sequence). Here the CDR3 DNA reads TGCAGTGCTGGGGGGAGGGCCTCCAATGAGCAGTTCTTC. This sequence encodes CSAGGRASNEQFF.

This clonotype has a count of ten or more. The rearrangement links TRBV3-1 to TRBJ2-3, with D tentatively TRBD2 (6 bases). The CDR3 is made up of 16 amino acids. Germline CDR1 reads LGHDT; CDR2 reads YNNKEL (reference sequence). With 4 bases removed from V and 0 bases from J, the gap between germline ends came to 14 bases. DNA for the CDR3: TGTGCCAGCAGCCGGGTTTTTCGGGGGAGCACAGATACGCAGTATTTT. Amino acids: CASSRVFRGSTDTQYF.

This clonotype was seen ten or more times. J is TRBJ2-7 and V is TRBV5-1; 14 bases map to TRBD2. The CDR3 has 18 amino acids. Germline CDR1 reads SGHRS; CDR2 reads YFSETQ. The trim removed 4 bases at V and 3 bases at J, leaving 12 bases unmatched. This CDR3 is CASSVGLAGVWSYYEQYF. Written as DNA, the CDR3 is TGCGCCAGCAGCGTGGGACTAGCGGGAGTATGGTCTTACTACGAGCAGTACTTC. The whole variable domain, remainder taken from reference TRBV5-1 and TRBJ2-7, is KAGVTQTPRYLIKTRGQQVTLSCSPISGHRSVSWYQQTPGQGLQFLFEYFSETQRNKGNFPGRFSGRQFSNSRSEMNVSTLELGDSALYLCASSVGLAGVWSYYEQYFGPGTRLTVT.

V gene TRBV4-2 combines with J gene TRBJ2-1, with 8 bases identical to TRBD2. The germline V gene encodes CDR1 LGHNA and CDR2 YNFKEQ. V gave up 1 base and J gave up 2 bases; unmatched junction bases: 4. This CDR3 has 16 amino acids. CDR3 protein: CASSQVGGRTYNEQFF. CDR3 in DNA: TGTGCCAGCAGCCAAGTGGGCGGGAGGACCTACAATGAGCAGTTCTTC.

The sample holds a few counts of this clonotype. V gene TRBV29-1 combines with J gene TRBJ2-5; TRBD1 agrees at 7 bases. J lost 1 base, V lost 3 bases, and 5 bases had no gene match. This CDR3 region has 14 residues. The germline gives CDR1 SQVTM, CDR2 ANQGSEA. The CDR3 nucleotides read TGCAGCGTTGATACCTCAGGGGGCCAAGAGACCCAGTACTTC. It translates to CSVDTSGGQETQYF.

This chain joins TRBV10-2 and TRBJ2-5, with TRBD2 identical over 9 bases. With V trimmed by 7 bases and J by 4 bases, 10 bases remained unmatched. CDR1 and CDR2 from the germline V gene are WSHSY and SAAADI. CDR3 length equals 15 residues. CDR3 coding DNA: TGCGCCAGCAACCCAAGACTAGCGGTATTAGAGACCCAGTACTTC. Its translation: CASNPRLAVLETQYF.

This clonotype turned up a few times. This chain connects TRBV2 to TRBJ1-2; D is ambiguous. Per germline, CDR1 SNHLY and CDR2 FYNNEI. Trimming stripped 6 bases from V and 4 bases from J, with 18 bases between. The CDR3 is made up of 15 amino acids. The CDR3 nucleotides read TGTGCCAGCAGCCCCCAGTCGGGATTCGGCTATGGCTACACCTTC. It encodes CASSPQSGFGYGYTF.

This clonotype was counted ten times or more. The chain joins TRBV6-1 to TRBJ2-1, with D uncertain. Between the trimmed V and J ends, which lost 7 bases and 9 bases, there was a span of 10 bases. Germline CDR1 MNHNS, CDR2 SASEGT. The CDR3 length is 11 residues. As DNA, the CDR3 is TGTGCCAGCACGAGCGTGAGTGAGCAGTTCTTC. This sequence encodes CASTSVSEQFF.

J is TRBJ2-1 and V is TRBV4-1; 7 nucleotides line up with TRBD1. Germline V lookup: CDR1 MGHRA, CDR2 YSYEKL. This CDR3 region has 15 residues. J was trimmed by 5 bases and V by 0 bases; bases with no gene match: 4. The CDR3 protein is CASSQEGDRDNEQFF. The CDR3 nucleotides read TGCGCCAGCAGCCAAGAAGGAGACAGGGACAATGAGCAGTTCTTC.

The chain has TRBV7-3 and TRBJ2-2, with 7 bases matching TRBD1. V lost 5 bases, J lost 1 base, and 16 bases stayed unmatched. This CDR3 comprises 19 residues. Germline V lookup: CDR1 SGHTA, CDR2 FQGTGA. This CDR3 is CASSPQRFPGQWNTGELFF. In DNA, the CDR3 is TGTGCCAGCAGCCCCCAACGGTTTCCGGGACAGTGGAACACCGGGGAGCTGTTTTTT.

This clonotype was seen a handful of times. This clone may be a read error of a much larger clone one base away. The rearrangement links TRBV29-1 to TRBJ2-4, with a tentative D call TRBD2 (5 bases). The CDR3 sequence is 17 residues long. CDR1 is SQVTM, CDR2 ANQGSEA, per germline. V was cut by 1 base and J by 1 base, with 17 bases left in between. CDR3 DNA: TGCAGCGTTGAAGCCTCACGGGGTCAGTGGGCCAAAAACATTCAGTACTTC. Encoded protein: CSVEASRGQWAKNIQYF.

This chain uses TRBV11-2 with TRBJ1-6; D uncertain. V shed 1 base and J shed 3 bases, with 10 bases lying between them. Germline V gene sequence: CDR1 SGHAT, CDR2 FQNNGV. This CDR3 is 16 amino acids long. CDR3 sequence reads: CASSLVRRVYNSPLHF. Here the CDR3 DNA reads TGTGCCAGCAGCTTAGTCAGGAGAGTCTATAATTCACCCCTCCACTTT.

This clonotype was counted at least ten times. The chain uses TRBV5-1 and TRBJ1-1; tentative D call: TRBD1 (6 bases). Germline CDR1 reads SGHRS; CDR2 reads YFSETQ. The CDR3 spans 14 residues. Deletions cut 0 bases from V and 3 bases from J, with 9 bases between. CDR3 nucleotides: TGCGCCAGCAGCTTGGGAGGGGGTTACACTGAAGCTTTCTTT. It codes for CASSLGGGYTEAFF.

This clonotype has ten or more counts. This chain links TRBV7-2 with TRBJ2-1; unclear D gene. This CDR3 is built from 16 residues. Germline V CDR1 and CDR2: SGHTA, FQGNSA. V lost 2 bases and J lost 4, with 15 bases in between. CDR3 DNA sequence: TGTGCCAGCAGCTTACGGCCACTACCTGAGTACAATGAGCAGTTCTTC. Residues: CASSLRPLPEYNEQFF.

This clonotype was seen ten or more times. The V gene is TRBV5-6, the J gene TRBJ2-5, with a possible D match to TRBD2 (5 bases). V lost 1 base, J lost 1 base, and 8 bases lay in between. The CDR3 consists of 14 residues. The germline V gene encodes CDR1 SGHDT and CDR2 YYEEEE. The DNA of the CDR3 is TGTGCCAGCAGCTTGAAAGCGGTCCAAGAGACCCAGTACTTC. Its protein is CASSLKAVQETQYF.

The rearrangement joins TRBV9 to TRBJ2-1; 8 nucleotides line up with TRBD2. The CDR3 extends over 15 amino acids. In germline, CDR1 is SGDLS, CDR2 YYNGEE. V shed 0 bases and J 6 bases; nucleotides not matched to a gene: 5. CDR3 DNA: TGTGCCAGCAGCGTAGCAGCGGGAGTAAGCAATGAGCAGTTCTTC. This encodes CASSVAAGVSNEQFF.

This clonotype occurred many times. This chain uses TRBV5-1 with TRBJ1-1, with TRBD1 identical over 8 bases. The CDR3 is made up of 14 amino acids. Looked up from germline, CDR1 is SGHRS and CDR2 is YFSETQ. Trimming at V came to 1 base and at J to 4 bases, leaving 3 bases not matched to a gene. The CDR3 loop is CASSLRGQGTEAFF. In DNA form, the CDR3 reads TGCGCCAGCAGCTTGCGAGGACAGGGCACTGAAGCTTTCTTT.

This clonotype has a count of ten or more. V gene TRBV28 combines with J gene TRBJ2-1; TRBD1 matches 8 bases. Trimming took 6 bases from V and 0 from J; bases not matched to a gene: 4. This CDR3 region has 15 residues. Germline CDR1 MDHEN, CDR2 SYDVKM. CDR3 bases: TGTGCCAGCAGAAAGCAGGGGGCCTCCTACAATGAGCAGTTCTTC. It codes for CASRKQGASYNEQFF.

Concerning this clonotype itself: This sequence may be a read error, since a much larger clone differs from it by one base. This chain uses TRBV3-1 with TRBJ2-1; TRBD2 matches at 7 bases. The ends lost 4 bases at V and 10 bases at J; junction bases unmatched: 10. This CDR3 is built from 14 residues. Germline CDR1 and CDR2: LGHDT and YNNKEL (reference sequence). The CDR3 here is CASSLRDYSYEQFF. CDR3 coding DNA: TGTGCCAGCAGCCTCAGGGACTACTCCTACGAGCAGTTCTTC.

The chain links TRBV4-3 to TRBJ2-1; D is undetermined. Germline values: CDR1 LGHNA, CDR2 YSLEER. With 8 bases removed from V and 0 bases from J, the gap between germline ends came to 11 bases. The CDR3 runs to 14 residues. The DNA of the CDR3 is TGCGCCAGCGCCGACCTAAGCTCCTACAATGAGCAGTTCTTC. Translated, it gives CASADLSSYNEQFF.

This clonotype was seen more than once but under ten times. V is TRBV6-5 and J is TRBJ2-1; D is uncertain. The CDR3 consists of 16 residues. In germline, CDR1 is MNHEY, CDR2 SVGAGI. Trimming cost V 2 bases and J 0 bases, with 11 bases left between them. DNA for the CDR3: TGTGCCAGCAGTTACGGACCGACTGACTCCTACAATGAGCAGTTCTTC. This sequence encodes CASSYGPTDSYNEQFF.

There are many counts of this clonotype. The rearrangement uses TRBV28 and TRBJ1-1; a possible D gene is TRBD1 (5 bases). Trimming stripped 4 bases from V and 3 bases from J, with 12 bases between. Per the germline V gene, CDR1 is MDHEN and CDR2 is SYDVKM. This CDR3 has 14 amino acids. The CDR3 coding sequence is TGTGCCAGCAGTTCCCCAGGGAGGGACACTGAAGCTTTCTTT. It codes for CASSSPGRDTEAFF. Complete variable domain (other parts from reference TRBV28 and TRBJ1-1): DVKVTQSSRYLVKRTGEKVFLECVQDMDHENMFWYRQDPGLGLRLIYFSYDVKMKEKGDIPEGYSVSREKKERFSLILESASTNQTSMYLCASSSPGRDTEAFFGQGTRLTVV.

This clonotype was recorded many times. The DNA of the CDR3 is TGCGCCAGCAGCTTGTCTCACCAAGGGGGCCATTATAGCAATCAGCCCCAGCATTTT. Protein product: CASSLSHQGGHYSNQPQHF. The chain uses TRBV5-1 and TRBJ1-5; 7 bases are a match to TRBD1. CDR1 is SGHRS and CDR2 is YFSETQ in the germline V gene. V lost 1 base and J lost 0; bases outside the gene matches: 13. The CDR3 length is 19 residues.

J is TRBJ2-7 and V is TRBV12-3 or TRBV12-4; perhaps TRBD1 as D (6 bases). Deletions cut 3 bases from V and 0 bases from J, with 12 bases between. This CDR3 region has 15 residues. CDR3 region: CASSFRGLASYEQYF. CDR3 DNA sequence: TGTGCCAGCAGTTTCAGGGGTTTAGCCTCCTACGAGCAGTACTTC.

This clonotype was found a few times. The chain recombines TRBV18 with TRBJ2-2; D is unresolved. Trimming took 6 bases from V and 1 from J, leaving 18 bases between them. Germline CDR1 is KGHSH and CDR2 is LQKENI. The CDR3 length is 17 residues. The CDR3 DNA reads TGTGCCAGCTCGCGAGGCAACTCACCTGGGAACACCGGGGAGCTGTTTTTT. It encodes CASSRGNSPGNTGELFF.

This chain links TRBV20-1 with TRBJ1-5, with TRBD1 identical over 8 bases. CDR1 is DFQATT, CDR2 SNEGSKA, per germline (reference sequence). There are 16 residues in the CDR3. Germline trimming cut 8 bases from V and 4 bases from J; bases unmatched to any gene: 16. DNA for the CDR3: TGCAGTTCCTCCTCCGGGACAGGAAGGGGGAATCAGCCCCAGCATTTT. Amino acids: CSSSSGTGRGNQPQHF.